The 24 T cell receptor beta chains listed next were all sequenced from one sample in a study of response to subunit inactivated influenza vaccine. TCRdb redid the calling of the RT-PCR reads with MiXCR, one entry per CDR3 protein. The repertoire consists of fewer than 200,000 distinct CDR3 sequences, with 9.2% occurring once and the leading ten covering about a tenth. The sample in question was non-naive T cells sorted from PBMCs, obtained on the day of vaccination. These receptors originate from a middle-aged man who received an inactivated influenza vaccine.

This clonotype was seen more than once but under ten times. V gene TRBV2 combines with J gene TRBJ2-1; 9 positions agree with TRBD2. Germline trimming cut 2 bases from V and 7 bases from J; bases unmatched to any gene: 6. CDR3 size: 15 residues. Germline values: CDR1 SNHLY, CDR2 FYNNEI. The CDR3 spells CASSERLAGKNEQFF. The CDR3 DNA is TGTGCCAGCAGTGAACGGCTAGCGGGGAAGAATGAGCAGTTCTTC.

In this sample, this clonotype turned up a few times. This rearrangement joins TRBV20-1 to TRBJ2-7; D is perhaps TRBD2 (6 bases). In germline, CDR1 is DFQATT, CDR2 SNEGSKA (reference sequence). CDR3 size: 15 residues. The V and J ends lost 5 bases and 4 bases respectively, with 21 bases between them. The CDR3 DNA reads as TGCAGTGCTCGAACCCTGGGGGGTGTCAGTTACGAGCAGTACTTC. It encodes CSARTLGGVSYEQYF.

In this sample, this clonotype turned up a few times. The rearrangement joins TRBV6-2 or TRBV6-3 to TRBJ2-7; TRBD1 agrees at 9 bases. V was clipped by 6 bases and J by 4 bases; unmatched bases: 4. The CDR3 runs to 13 residues. From germline, CDR1 is MNHEY and CDR2 SVGEGT. CDR3 coding DNA: TGTGCCAGCAGCGCGACAGGGGGATACGAGCAGTACTTC. Its protein product is CASSATGGYEQYF.

In its sample, this clonotype was seen many times. The chain couples TRBV24-1 to TRBJ2-1, with D perhaps matching TRBD1 or TRBD2 (5 bases each). There are 14 residues in the CDR3. Trimming removed 4 bases at V and 6 bases at J, with 12 bases between. CDR1 KGHDR and CDR2 SFDVKD come from the germline V gene. The CDR3 loop is CATSDARAGNEQFF. CDR3 sequence (DNA): TGTGCCACCAGTGACGCCAGGGCGGGCAATGAGCAGTTCTTC.

This clonotype was found a few times. The chain is built from TRBV12-3 or TRBV12-4 and TRBJ2-1; TRBD1 matches at 10 bases. The CDR3 has 15 residues. With 7 bases clipped from V and 2 bases from J, the junction kept 5 bases outside the gene matches. CDR3: CASNWGQGPYNEQFF. In nucleotides, the CDR3 is TGTGCCAGCAATTGGGGACAGGGGCCCTACAATGAGCAGTTCTTC.

This clonotype has ten or more counts. V gene TRBV29-1 combines with J gene TRBJ2-7; D remains unclear. V dropped 6 bases and J dropped 4 bases, with 16 bases sitting between them. Germline assignment: CDR1 SQVTM and CDR2 ANQGSEA. The CDR3 length is 13 residues. The DNA for the CDR3 is TGCAGCGTCCGGGCCGCGGATCGATACGAGCAGTACTTC. This encodes CSVRAADRYEQYF.

This clonotype was seen ten or more times. This chain joins TRBV7-8 and TRBJ2-1; D assignment may be TRBD1 or TRBD2 (5 bases each). This CDR3 has 14 residues. V was pared by 3 bases and J by 5 bases, with 11 bases between. CDR1 and CDR2 from the germline V gene are SGHVS and FQNEAQ. CDR3 sequence: CASSLAGTNNEQFF. Here the CDR3 DNA reads TGTGCCAGCAGCTTGGCCGGGACCAACAATGAGCAGTTCTTC.

In its sample, this clonotype was seen many times. The chain links TRBV20-1 to TRBJ2-5; 14 positions match TRBD2. Germline CDR1 DFQATT, CDR2 SNEGSKA (reference sequence). CDR3 length: 15 amino acids. The V and J ends lost 5 bases and 5 bases, in that order; junction bases with no gene match: 7. CDR3 sequence: CSAQTSGRASETQYF. Here the CDR3 DNA reads TGCAGTGCTCAGACTAGCGGGAGGGCCAGTGAGACCCAGTACTTC.

This chain joins TRBV5-1 and TRBJ2-2; D not certain. This CDR3 spans 15 amino acids. V lost 4 bases to trimming and J lost 0 bases, with 10 bases between them. Germline CDR1 and CDR2: SGHRS and YFSETQ. CDR3 nucleotides: TGCGCCAGCAGCCCTCATGCGGCGAACACCGGGGAGCTGTTTTTT. It specifies CASSPHAANTGELFF.

Many counts were recorded for this clonotype. This rearrangement joins TRBV5-1 to TRBJ2-3; D is unclear. This CDR3 comprises 15 residues. V shed 3 bases and J shed 1 base, with 12 bases lying between them. Germline CDR1 SGHRS, CDR2 YFSETQ. The CDR3 bases are TGCGCCAGCAGCTGGGTTGGCAGTCGCACAGATACGCAGTATTTT. It translates to CASSWVGSRTDTQYF.

This clonotype was recorded a few times. The chain joins TRBV4-3 to TRBJ2-7, with D maybe TRBD1 (5 bases). The CDR3 has 14 residues. The V and J ends lost 0 bases and 1 base respectively, with 7 bases between them. The germline gives CDR1 LGHNA, CDR2 YSLEER. The CDR3 sequence: CASSQEDRSYEQYF. DNA for the CDR3: TGCGCCAGCAGCCAAGAAGACAGATCCTACGAGCAGTACTTC.

This clonotype was seen only a few times. The chain carries TRBV28 and TRBJ1-1, with 9 bases identical to TRBD1. The junction had 8 bases not matched to a gene; V was cut back by 4 bases and J by 5 bases. The CDR3 covers 15 residues. Germline CDR1 reads MDHEN; CDR2 reads SYDVKM. CDR3 DNA sequence: TGTGCCAGCAGTTCCCTACAGGGGGCGCGGACTGAAGCTTTCTTT. Residues: CASSSLQGARTEAFF.

The rearrangement links TRBV5-5 to TRBJ2-7, with D hard to call. The V gene's germline CDR1 is SGHKS and CDR2 YYEKEE (reference sequence). This CDR3 spans 14 amino acids. V lost 4 bases and J lost 0, with 11 bases in between. The CDR3 DNA follows: TGTGCCAGCAGCCCAATGACGGCCTCCTACGAGCAGTACTTC. It translates to CASSPMTASYEQYF.

This clonotype was found many times. The gene calls are TRBV28 and TRBJ1-1; the match to TRBD1 covers 7 bases. The junction had 12 bases not matched to a gene; V was cut back by 5 bases and J by 3 bases. CDR1 and CDR2 from the germline V gene are MDHEN and SYDVKM. The CDR3 length is 16 residues. CDR3 DNA sequence: TGTGCCAGCAGTCCCCAGGGGGGTTTGCACGACACTGAAGCTTTCTTT. As protein: CASSPQGGLHDTEAFF.

This clonotype was picked up a small number of times. This rearrangement joins TRBV27 to TRBJ1-5, with D unclear. The CDR3 has 13 amino acids. V gave up 9 bases and J gave up 3 bases, with 12 bases separating them. Looked up from germline, CDR1 is MNHEY and CDR2 is SMNVEV (reference sequence). The CDR3 protein is CASWTLSNQPQHF. As DNA, the CDR3 is TGTGCCAGTTGGACCCTCTCCAATCAGCCCCAGCATTTT.

This clonotype was seen only a few times. V and J are TRBV29-1 and TRBJ2-3; 11 bases align to TRBD2. CDR3 size: 13 residues. Germline V gives CDR1 SQVTM, CDR2 ANQGSEA. V was pared by 5 bases and J by 4 bases, with 2 bases of the junction left unmatched. The CDR3 spells CSVTSGRADTQYF. The CDR3 coding sequence is TGCAGCGTTACTAGCGGGAGAGCAGATACGCAGTATTTT.

This clonotype turned up a few times. A much larger clonotype is one base distant, so this may be a read error. The rearrangement links TRBV20-1 to TRBJ1-3; D is unresolved. CDR1 is DFQATT, CDR2 SNEGSKA, per germline (reference sequence). The CDR3 has 16 residues. The CDR3 loop reads CCARDVGSFAGNTIYF. The CDR3 coding sequence is TGCTGTGCTAGAGATGTGGGAAGCTTCGCAGGAAACACCATATATTTT.

This chain uses TRBV4-2 with TRBJ2-1; 7 bases agree with TRBD2. This CDR3 region has 16 residues. The ends lost 0 bases at V and 0 bases at J; junction bases unmatched: 2. In germline, CDR1 is LGHNA, CDR2 YNFKEQ. CDR3 amino acids: CASSQDTSVSYNEQFF. The CDR3 DNA is TGTGCCAGCAGCCAAGATACTAGCGTCTCCTACAATGAGCAGTTCTTC.

This chain's CDR3 is CASSYSAGLATYEQYF. CDR3 bases: TGTGCCAGCAGTTACTCGGCGGGACTCGCTACCTACGAGCAGTACTTC. The chain has TRBV6-2 or TRBV6-3 and TRBJ2-7; D perhaps matches TRBD2 (6 bases). The V gene lost 0 bases and the J gene lost 2 bases, with 14 bases spanning the gap. CDR3 length: 16 residues. Germline V lookup: CDR1 MNHEY, CDR2 SVGEGT.

The V and J genes are TRBV6-2 or TRBV6-3 and TRBJ2-1; 9 bases align to TRBD2. Germline V CDR1 and CDR2: MNHEY, SVGEGT. The CDR3 covers 14 residues. V lost 2 bases to trimming and J lost 9 bases; unmatched junction nucleotides: 5. The CDR3 sequence is CASSYGGGASEQFF. CDR3 sequence (DNA): TGTGCCAGCAGTTACGGCGGGGGGGCATCTGAGCAGTTCTTC.

This chain links TRBV27 with TRBJ1-5; D not certain. This CDR3 spans 14 amino acids. Germline CDR1 is MNHEY and CDR2 is SMNVEV (reference sequence). V lost 3 bases and J 1 base, leaving 7 bases between the germline ends. CDR3 region: CASSLYGSNQPQHF. For the CDR3, the DNA is TGTGCCAGCAGTTTGTACGGGAGCAATCAGCCCCAGCATTTT.

This clonotype appeared a few times. The chain couples TRBV2 to TRBJ1-1; D call uncertain. CDR1 is SNHLY and CDR2 is FYNNEI in the germline V gene. The V end was cut by 6 bases, the J end by 7 bases, with 12 bases between. The CDR3 totals 12 residues. The CDR3 reads CASSARVNEAFF. The CDR3 DNA reads as TGTGCCAGCAGCGCAAGGGTGAATGAAGCTTTCTTT. Together with reference TRBV2 and TRBJ1-1, the CDR3 gives the full variable domain: EPEVTQTPSHQVTQMGQEVILRCVPISNHLYFYWYRQILGQKVEFLVSFYNNEISEKSEIFDDQFSVERPDGSNFTLKIRSTKLEDSAMYFCASSARVNEAFFGQGTRLTVV.

The chain couples TRBV12-3 or TRBV12-4 to TRBJ2-1, with D possibly called TRBD1 or TRBD2 (7 bases each). This CDR3 region has 16 residues. The V end lost 5 bases, the J end lost 15 bases, and 29 bases lay between the germline ends. CDR3 in amino acids: CASSPTGEGSKPIRFF. The CDR3 nucleotides read TGTGCCAGCAGTCCTACAGGGGAGGGGTCCAAACCAATTCGGTTCTTC.

Ten or more counts support this clonotype. This rearrangement joins TRBV25-1 to TRBJ2-3, with D tentatively TRBD1 or TRBD2 (5 bases each). The V and J ends lost 8 bases and 5 bases respectively, with 14 bases between them. CDR3 size: 13 residues. CDR1 MGHDK and CDR2 SYGVNS come from the germline V gene. The CDR3 sequence is CASYRDGKDTQYF. The CDR3 region has the DNA TGTGCCAGCTACCGGGACGGAAAAGATACGCAGTATTTT.